Shown below are 4 T cell receptor beta chains from a single sample sequenced in a study of molecular identifiers for immune sequencing clone quantification. TCRdb independently ran MiXCR on the PCR reads; one entry per CDR3 protein. The table lists 250,000 to 350,000 distinct CDR3 sequences, about 20% of them singletons. What was sequenced was naive CD8+ T cells from blood, with Jurkat cell RNA spiked in. Subset of the sample: FACS-sorted CD8+CD4-CCR7+CD45RA+ naive T cells. These receptors were obtained from a human donor in good health. Some libraries in this study had Jurkat cell RNA spiked in.

In the case of this clonotype: One base away lies a much larger clone, so this may be a sequencing read error. The chain joins TRBV28 to TRBJ1-6; D possibly corresponds to TRBD1 (5 bases). The CDR3 extends over 17 amino acids. The germline V gene has CDR1 MDHEN and CDR2 SYDVKM. The CDR3, as DNA: TGTGCCAGCAGCCCGGTACAGGAAAGCTCCTATAATTCACCCCTCCGCTTT. It specifies CASSPVQESSYNSPLRF.

This clonotype occurred many times. V gene TRBV27 combines with J gene TRBJ2-5, with D possibly being TRBD1 (6 bases). The germline CDR1 and CDR2 sequences are MNHEY and SMNVEV (reference sequence). The V end was cut by 6 bases, the J end by 5 bases, with 22 bases between. The CDR3 sequence is 16 residues long. Here the CDR3 reads CASSHLTPGQQETQYF. Here the CDR3 DNA reads TGTGCCAGCAGCCATCTTACACCGGGACAACAGGAGACCCAGTACTTC.

The sample holds many counts of this clonotype. V usage is TRBV30 and J usage is TRBJ2-6, with unresolved D. The ends were cut back, 0 bases at V and 0 bases at J, with 6 bases in the middle. The CDR3 runs to 15 residues. Germline assignment: CDR1 GTSNPN and CDR2 SVGIG (reference sequence). CDR3 in amino acids: CAWSVSVSGANVLTF. CDR3 coding DNA: TGTGCCTGGAGTGTAAGCGTCTCTGGGGCCAACGTCCTGACTTTC.

The rearrangement joins TRBV19 to TRBJ1-2; D is ambiguous. V was trimmed by 5 bases and J by 4 bases, leaving 11 bases between them. The CDR3 is 13 residues long. Germline lookup yields CDR1 LNHDA and CDR2 SQIVND (reference sequence). In DNA, the CDR3 is TGTGCCAGTAGTCCTCCAACCGCCTATGGCTACACCTTC. Translated: CASSPPTAYGYTF.